These 31 T cell receptor beta chains originate from one sample sequenced in a study of Tregs in tolerant kidney transplant recipients. TCRdb's table, derived via immunoSEQ multiplex PCR, lists solely in-frame clones and lacks some. The data show about 83,000 clones, roughly 98% seen once. Sequenced material: CD4+ T cells from blood, taken before the transplant. These receptor sequences come from a human donor who received a combined kidney and bone marrow transplant.

The chain links TRBV9 to TRBJ1-2; D gene unclear. With 0 bases removed from V and 7 bases from J, the gap between germline ends came to 13 bases. The germline CDR1 and CDR2 sequences are SGDLS and YYNGEE. This CDR3 is 14 amino acids long. Written as DNA, the CDR3 is TGTGCCAGCAGCGTAGATATGGGCGTCACTGGCTACACCTTC. This gives the protein CASSVDMGVTGYTF.

This chain joins TRBV4-3 and TRBJ1-5; D perhaps matches TRBD1 (6 bases). The CDR3 sequence is 15 residues long. The V and J ends lost 1 base and 3 bases respectively, with 10 bases between them. In germline, CDR1 is LGHNA, CDR2 YSLEER. The DNA of the CDR3 is TGCGCCAGCAGCCAAGTCACAGGGCCCAATCAGCCCCAGCATTTT. Protein product: CASSQVTGPNQPQHF.

V usage is TRBV7-9 and J usage is TRBJ1-2; tentatively, D is TRBD1 (6 bases). CDR3 length equals 14 residues. V lost 5 bases to trimming and J lost 4 bases, with 14 bases between them. Germline CDR1 and CDR2: SEHNR and FQNEAQ (reference sequence). The CDR3 region has the DNA TGTGCCAGCAGCCCGTCGACAGGAAGCTATGGCTACACCTTC. Protein product: CASSPSTGSYGYTF. Full variable domain (remainder filled in from reference TRBV7-9 and TRBJ1-2): DTGVSQNPRHKITKRGQNVTFRCDPISEHNRLYWYRQTLGQGPEFLTYFQNEAQLEKSRLLSDRFSAERPKGSFSTLEIQRTEQGDSAMYLCASSPSTGSYGYTFGSGTRLTVV.

The chain's CDR3 is CASSFGPVQNYGYTF. CDR3 nucleotide sequence: TGCGCCAGCAGCTTTGGCCCCGTTCAAAACTATGGCTACACCTTC. V gene TRBV5-1 combines with J gene TRBJ1-2, with D unclear. CDR1 and CDR2 from the germline V gene are SGHRS and YFSETQ. Trimming removed 2 bases from V and 2 bases from J, with 13 bases in between. The CDR3 covers 15 residues.

This chain links TRBV29-1 with TRBJ1-4; 11 bases line up with TRBD1. V trimming: 7 bases; J trimming: 0 bases; junction bases outside the gene matches: 10. The CDR3 length is 17 residues. Germline V gene sequence: CDR1 SQVTM, CDR2 ANQGSEA. CDR3 DNA sequence: TGCAGCGCCGCCTCACGGACAGGGGGCGCAACTAATGAAAAACTGTTTTTT. It encodes CSAASRTGGATNEKLFF.

The rearrangement uses TRBV5-6 and TRBJ2-1; TRBD2 matches at 11 bases. The CDR3 contains 15 residues. V shed 4 bases, J shed 6 bases, and the junction held 6 bases outside the gene matches. Germline-derived CDR1 and CDR2 are SGHDT and YYEEEE. Here the CDR3 reads CASSRGLAGRNEQFF. Here the CDR3 DNA reads TGTGCCAGCAGCCGCGGACTAGCGGGCCGCAATGAGCAGTTCTTC.

The gene calls are TRBV28 and TRBJ2-4; 8 bases agree with TRBD2. V was clipped by 2 bases and J by 6 bases; unmatched bases: 12. Germline CDR1 is MDHEN and CDR2 is SYDVKM. The CDR3 is 17 residues long. The DNA of the CDR3 is TGTGCCAGCAGTTTAAGGTTTTCGGGGGGGCCAGGAAACATTCAGTACTTC. It yields the protein CASSLRFSGGPGNIQYF.

This chain connects TRBV6-6 to TRBJ1-2; D possibly corresponds to TRBD1 (5 bases). CDR3 size: 14 residues. Between the trimmed V and J ends, which lost 0 bases and 4 bases, there was a span of 9 bases. The germline CDR1 and CDR2 sequences are MNHNY and SVGAGI (reference sequence). CDR3 loop: CASSYSGGTYGYTF. For the CDR3, the DNA is TGTGCCAGCAGTTACTCGGGAGGGACCTATGGCTACACCTTC.

J is TRBJ2-6 and V is TRBV21-1; the table's D call TRBD2 went unverified against the DNA. TRBV21-1 is marked as a pseudogene. This CDR3 region has 18 residues. CDR3: CASTPSEQIISGANVLTF. The DNA for the CDR3 is TGTGCCAGCACCCCCAGCGAGCAAATCATCTCTGGGGCCAACGTCCTGACTTTC.

This rearrangement joins TRBV19 to TRBJ1-2; 8 positions match TRBD1. From germline, CDR1 is LNHDA and CDR2 SQIVND (reference sequence). V lost 5 bases to trimming and J lost 4 bases; unmatched junction nucleotides: 9. The CDR3 covers 15 residues. The chain's CDR3 is CASSSQGQGGYGYTF. The CDR3 nucleotides read TGTGCCAGTAGTTCCCAAGGACAGGGTGGCTATGGCTACACCTTC.

V gene TRBV28 combines with J gene TRBJ2-7, with D uncertain. The germline CDR1 and CDR2 sequences are MDHEN and SYDVKM. The CDR3 has 11 residues. The V gene lost 6 bases and the J gene lost 2 bases, with 5 bases spanning the gap. The CDR3 loop is CASRNTYEQYF. The CDR3 DNA reads as TGTGCCAGCAGGAACACCTACGAGCAGTACTTC.

The chain links TRBV4-1 to TRBJ2-2, with TRBD1 as a possible D gene (5 bases). Trimming took off 4 bases at V and 5 bases at J, with 8 bases between the two ends. CDR3 length equals 13 residues. CDR1 and CDR2 from the germline V gene are MGHRA and YSYEKL. CDR3 amino acids: CASSRDRTGELFF. The CDR3 DNA reads as TGCGCCAGCAGCCGCGACAGAACCGGGGAGCTGTTTTTT.

The chain couples TRBV18 to TRBJ2-3; a possible D gene is TRBD1 (7 bases). Germline CDR1 is KGHSH and CDR2 is LQKENI. V was trimmed by 5 bases and J by 2 bases, leaving 17 bases between them. The CDR3 is 16 residues long. CDR3 protein: CASSKGQGGNTDTQYF. The CDR3 bases are TGTGCCAGCTCAAAAGGCCAGGGGGGAAACACAGATACGCAGTATTTT.

Points on this clone: One junction end disagrees with the germline gene, perhaps due to a read error. The chain has TRBV7-6 and TRBJ2-1; D may be TRBD1 (6 bases). Germline V lookup: CDR1 SGHVS, CDR2 FNYEAQ. The CDR3 has 13 amino acids. CDR3 amino acids: CASSLGTVNVQFF. In DNA, the CDR3 is TGTGCCAGCAGCTTAGGGACAGTAAATGTGCAGTTCTTC.

V gene TRBV7-2 combines with J gene TRBJ1-1, with D unclear. Germline CDR1 SGHTA, CDR2 FQGNSA. The V gene lost 2 bases and the J gene lost 0 bases, with 4 bases spanning the gap. The CDR3 extends over 13 amino acids. The CDR3 nucleotides are TGTGCCAGCAGCTTACAGGTGAACACTGAAGCTTTCTTT. It encodes CASSLQVNTEAFF.

V usage is TRBV11-3 and J usage is TRBJ2-3; TRBD1 is a possible D gene (6 bases). The CDR3 has 14 residues. The V end was cut by 5 bases, the J end by 12 bases, with 21 bases between. CDR1 SGHNT and CDR2 YENEEA come from the germline V gene. The CDR3 nucleotides read TGTGCCAGCAGCCCATACCGCCAGGGGCCCCCCCAGTATTTT. This gives the protein CASSPYRQGPPQYF.

This sequence joins TRBV7-2 and TRBJ2-5; tentatively, D is TRBD1 (6 bases). The germline gives CDR1 SGHTA, CDR2 FQGNSA. Between the trimmed V and J ends, which lost 3 bases and 6 bases, there was a span of 14 bases. The length of the CDR3 is 14 residues. In DNA, the CDR3 is TGTGCCAGCAGCTTGAGAAACAGGGCGAAGACCCAGTACTTC. This gives the protein CASSLRNRAKTQYF.

In its sample, this clone was seen once. This chain joins TRBV27 and TRBJ2-3; 7 nucleotides match TRBD1. V gave up 8 bases and J gave up 2 bases; unmatched junction bases: 7. Germline V gene lookup returns CDR1 MNHEY and CDR2 SMNVEV (reference sequence). CDR3 length: 14 residues. This CDR3 reads CASAGTVFTDTQYF. DNA of the CDR3: TGTGCCAGCGCCGGGACAGTCTTCACAGATACGCAGTATTTT.

This chain connects TRBV7-9 to TRBJ2-1, with 10 positions matching TRBD1. The CDR3 contains 17 residues. Germline values: CDR1 SEHNR, CDR2 FQNEAQ (reference sequence). Losses at the gene ends were 5 bases for V and 5 bases for J; bases not matched to a gene: 12. The CDR3 region is CASSLRPGQGFHNEQFF. Here the CDR3 DNA reads TGTGCCAGCAGCCTTCGACCGGGACAGGGGTTCCACAATGAGCAGTTCTTC.

This chain links TRBV9 with TRBJ2-1; the match to TRBD2 covers 8 bases. The germline V gene has CDR1 SGDLS and CDR2 YYNGEE. The CDR3 loop spans 16 amino acids. The trim removed 5 bases at V and 6 bases at J, leaving 13 bases unmatched. As DNA, the CDR3 is TGTGCCAGCAGGGGCGGGACTAGTATTAGGTGCAATGAGCAGTTCTTC. It translates to CASRGGTSIRCNEQFF.

This chain connects TRBV7-2 to TRBJ2-7; TRBD2 agrees at 9 bases. The CDR3 has 16 residues. Losses at the gene ends were 5 bases for V and 0 bases for J; bases not matched to a gene: 8. Germline lookup yields CDR1 SGHTA and CDR2 FQGNSA. The CDR3 protein is CASSPISGGLSYEQYF. The CDR3 DNA follows: TGTGCCAGCAGCCCGATTAGCGGGGGCCTCTCCTACGAGCAGTACTTC.

V gene TRBV7-3 combines with J gene TRBJ1-2; D gene ambiguous. The germline gives CDR1 SGHTA, CDR2 FQGTGA. This CDR3 spans 14 amino acids. With 1 base removed from V and 5 bases from J, the gap between germline ends came to 11 bases. Here the CDR3 reads CASSLKTEGYGYTF. DNA for the CDR3: TGTGCCAGCAGCTTAAAAACAGAAGGTTATGGCTACACCTTC. The variable domain in full, completed from reference TRBV7-3 and TRBJ1-2, reads GAGVSQTPSNKVTEKGKYVELRCDPISGHTALYWYRQSLGQGPEFLIYFQGTGAADDSGLPNDRFFAVRPEGSVSTLKIQRTERGDSAVYLCASSLKTEGYGYTFGSGTRLTVV.

The genes are TRBV19 and TRBJ1-1; 8 nucleotides align to TRBD1. Trimming at V came to 2 bases and at J to 5 bases, leaving 4 bases not matched to a gene. The length of the CDR3 is 14 residues. CDR1 and CDR2 (germline): LNHDA, SQIVND (reference sequence). The CDR3: CASSIQGARTEAFF. The CDR3 DNA reads TGTGCCAGTAGTATACAGGGGGCGCGAACTGAAGCTTTCTTT.

The chain has TRBV25-1 and TRBJ1-6, with 7 bases aligning to TRBD1. The germline CDR1 and CDR2 sequences are MGHDK and SYGVNS. The J segment lost 3 bases and the V segment lost 3 bases, leaving 5 bases of the junction unmatched. The CDR3 consists of 16 residues. The CDR3 DNA follows: TGTGCCAGCAGTGAGTTAGGGACAGTCTATAATTCACCCCTCCACTTT. The encoded protein is CASSELGTVYNSPLHF. The complete variable domain, with remaining parts taken from reference TRBV25-1 and TRBJ1-6, reads EADIYQTPRYLVIGTGKKITLECSQTMGHDKMYWYQQDPGMELHLIHYSYGVNSTEKGDLSSESTVSRIRTEHFPLTLESARPSHTSQYLCASSELGTVYNSPLHFGNGTRLTVT.

The sample holds one count of this clone. The chain uses TRBV5-1 and TRBJ2-7, with 10 bases identical to TRBD1. Germline CDR1 is SGHRS and CDR2 is YFSETQ. The J segment lost 3 bases and the V segment lost 0 bases, leaving 3 bases of the junction unmatched. The CDR3 totals 15 residues. CDR3 in DNA: TGCGCCAGCAGCTTGGGGGACAGGGGAAACTACGAGCAGTACTTC. Its translation is CASSLGDRGNYEQYF.

The rearrangement joins TRBV27 to TRBJ1-2; 8 bases fit TRBD1. J was trimmed by 5 bases and V by 4 bases; bases with no gene match: 6. Germline assignment: CDR1 MNHEY and CDR2 SMNVEV (reference sequence). The CDR3 has 14 amino acids. CDR3 region: CASSSYRGGYGYTF. In DNA, the CDR3 is TGTGCCAGCAGTTCGTACAGGGGGGGGTATGGCTACACCTTC.

V and J are TRBV21-1 and TRBJ2-1; the tabulated D call, TRBD1, remains unverified against the DNA. TRBV21-1 is marked as a pseudogene. This CDR3 is built from 19 residues. CDR3 sequence: CASSKALGTHTFSYNEQFF. As DNA, the CDR3 is TGTGCCAGCAGCAAAGCGCTCGGGACACACACGTTCTCCTACAATGAGCAGTTCTTC.

The V call is TRBV5-5, the J call TRBJ2-1; possible D gene TRBD2, 6 bases. The V end was cut by 5 bases, the J end by 5 bases, with 14 bases between. The germline V gene has CDR1 SGHKS and CDR2 YYEKEE (reference sequence). This CDR3 has 14 amino acids. As DNA, the CDR3 is TGTGCCAGCAGTCGCACTAGCCCGCACAATGAGCAGTTCTTC. This encodes CASSRTSPHNEQFF.

The rearrangement joins TRBV4-3 to TRBJ1-1; TRBD1 might be the D (5 bases). The CDR3 sequence is 15 residues long. Trimming left V 3 bases short and J 2 bases short, with 13 bases between. Germline CDR1 is LGHNA and CDR2 is YSLEER. DNA for the CDR3: TGCGCCAGCAGCCAGGCGAGACAGTTCAACACTGAAGCTTTCTTT. Its translation: CASSQARQFNTEAFF.

The V call is TRBV9, the J call TRBJ2-1; D possibly corresponds to TRBD2 (5 bases). Trimming removed 1 base at V and 4 bases at J, with 12 bases between. The CDR3 runs to 15 residues. Germline V lookup: CDR1 SGDLS, CDR2 YYNGEE. The CDR3 coding sequence is TGTGCCAGCAGCGTACTTGAGGGAGCTTACAATGAGCAGTTCTTC. Translation: CASSVLEGAYNEQFF.

The genes are TRBV19 and TRBJ2-1; possibly TRBD2 for D (5 bases). V was cut by 3 bases and J by 10 bases, with 10 bases left in between. CDR1 is LNHDA and CDR2 is SQIVND in the germline V gene (reference sequence). The CDR3 is 12 residues long. CDR3 residues: CASSIAASEQFF. Here the CDR3 DNA reads TGTGCCAGTAGTATTGCGGCTAGCGAGCAGTTCTTC.